The rows below give T cell receptor beta chains drawn from one sample of a study of blood T cell repertoires in COVID-19. Clones were sequenced by immunoSEQ multiplex PCR, and TCRdb holds only the in-frame ones, with some missing. The repertoire has around 310,000 clones, around 91% of them found once; the top ten carry about 1%. Material: peripheral blood. The receptors were gathered from a woman aged 40 to 55 with COVID-19, enrolled during active disease. The CDR3 runs from the conserved cysteine through the conserved F or W. D genes are given only for firm matches. Clone size appears in some rows only: once, few, many, or a class for an expanded clone.

size,J,D,V,DNA,CDR3
-,TRBJ2-5,-,TRBV23-1,TGCGCCAGCAGTCACTTAGTGAGCAGGCAAGAGACCCAGTACTTC,CASSHLVSRQETQYF
-,TRBJ1-5,-,TRBV6-5,TGTGCCAGCAGCCCAGGGTCAAATCAGCCCCAGCATTTT,CASSPGSNQPQHF
once,TRBJ2-7,-,TRBV7-9,TGTGCCAGCAGCTTACTCTTGGGGACACCCCGGCGTGGAGCCCACGAGCAGTACTTC,CASSLLLGTPRRGAHEQYF
once,TRBJ1-1,-,TRBV28,TGTGCCAGCACGTTGGGCACGCGCTCGGGGGCTTTCTTT,CASTLGTRSGAFF
few,TRBJ2-7,-,TRBV7-9,TGTGCCAGCAGCGACGGACAGCCTTATACCTACGAGCAGTACTTC,CASSDGQPYTYEQYF
-,TRBJ1-1,-,TRBV2,TGTGCCAGCTCGACGGAAGGGGTTGTTTTCTTT,CASSTEGVVFF
-,TRBJ1-1,TRBD1,TRBV7-9,TGTGCCAGCAGCACCTCAGGGGGCTTCACTGAAGCTTTCTTT,CASSTSGGFTEAFF
-,TRBJ1-1,-,TRBV7-2,TGTGCCAGCAGCCTTTACAGGGATGGGGTCACTGAAGCTTTCTTT,CASSLYRDGVTEAFF
-,TRBJ1-1,-,TRBV7-3,TGTGCCAGCAGCTTAGGACAGCCCGCGAACACTGAAGCTTTCTTT,CASSLGQPANTEAFF
-,TRBJ1-1,-,TRBV21-1,TGTGCCAGCAGCAGATTTGGACGGGATAAATCGGGAAACACTGAAGCTTTCTTT,CASSRFGRDKSGNTEAFF
-,TRBJ1-1,TRBD1,TRBV7-9,TGTGCCAGCAGCGCGCGACAGGGTAACACTGAAGCTTTCTTT,CASSARQGNTEAFF
-,TRBJ2-7,TRBD1,TRBV29-1,TGCAGCGTTGGGGCCGGACAGGGCTACGAGCAGTACTTC,CSVGAGQGYEQYF
-,TRBJ2-7,-,TRBV7-9,TGTGCCAGCAGCTTAGTGGCAGGGTCTTCCTACGAGCAGTACTTC,CASSLVAGSSYEQYF
-,TRBJ2-2,-,TRBV28,TGTGCCAGCAGATTGTCAGGGATGGGCACCGGGGAGCTGTTTTTT,CASRLSGMGTGELFF
-,TRBJ2-1,TRBD2,TRBV7-2,TGTGCCAGCAGCCCCCGAGGGGCGGGGGGGAGCTCCTACAATGAGCAGTTCTTC,CASSPRGAGGSSYNEQFF
-,TRBJ2-7,TRBD2,TRBV28,TGTGCCAGCAGTTTAGGGCTAGCGGGCCACCGGGGCGAGCAGTACTTC,CASSLGLAGHRGEQYF
-,TRBJ1-6,TRBD1,TRBV19,TGTGCCAGTAGTTCAGCGGACAGGCTGGGGAATTCACCCCTCCACTTT,CASSSADRLGNSPLHF
-,TRBJ1-2,-,TRBV12-3/TRBV12-4,TGTGCCACCATTAGAGGTTACACCTTC,CATIRGYTF
-,TRBJ1-1,-,TRBV7-2,TGTGCCAGCAGCTCTTGGGGCCTTAACACTGAAGCTTTCTTT,CASSSWGLNTEAFF
-,TRBJ2-2,-,TRBV5-1,TGCGCCAGCAGCTTGGCCGGACTTCCGAACACCGGGGAGCTGTTTTTT,CASSLAGLPNTGELFF
-,TRBJ1-5,-,TRBV19,TGTGCCAGTAGCCTGAGACAGTACAATCAGCCCCAGCATTTT,CASSLRQYNQPQHF
-,TRBJ1-1,-,TRBV2,TGTGCCAGCAGTGAGACCGTGGCAGGTTATATGAACACTGAAGCTTTCTTT,CASSETVAGYMNTEAFF
-,TRBJ1-6,-,TRBV28,TGTGCCAGCAGTTATCGAGTCTCCTATAATTCACCCCTCCACTTT,CASSYRVSYNSPLHF
-,TRBJ2-3,TRBD2,TRBV28,TGTGCCAGCAGTTTTGCGGGAGGCGAAACAGATACGCAGTATTTT,CASSFAGGETDTQYF
-,TRBJ2-1,TRBD2,TRBV30,TGTGCCTGGAGTTGGAAGACGACTAGCGGGCACTTCTTGCCGTTCTTC,CAWSWKTTSGHFLPFF
-,TRBJ1-3,TRBD1,TRBV7-6,TGTGCCAGCAGCTCGCCCGGGACAGGGAGTAGAAACTCTGGAAACACCATATATTTT,CASSSPGTGSRNSGNTIYF
-,TRBJ2-3,TRBD1,TRBV6-1,TGTGCCAGCAGTGCGCGGCCTCCGGGACAGACCTCAGATACGCAGTATTTT,CASSARPPGQTSDTQYF
-,TRBJ1-5,-,TRBV30,TGTGCCTGGAGCCACTGGCGGGGGCGGGTAGGCAATCAGCCCCAGCATTTT,CAWSHWRGRVGNQPQHF
-,TRBJ2-7,TRBD1,TRBV15,TGTGCCACCAGCAGTCCCGGGACAGAGTCCTACGAGCAGTACTTC,CATSSPGTESYEQYF
-,TRBJ2-1,-,TRBV7-8,TGTGCCAGCAGCTACCCGGGGGAAGGCAGAAGGAGTGAGCAGTTCTTC,CASSYPGEGRRSEQFF